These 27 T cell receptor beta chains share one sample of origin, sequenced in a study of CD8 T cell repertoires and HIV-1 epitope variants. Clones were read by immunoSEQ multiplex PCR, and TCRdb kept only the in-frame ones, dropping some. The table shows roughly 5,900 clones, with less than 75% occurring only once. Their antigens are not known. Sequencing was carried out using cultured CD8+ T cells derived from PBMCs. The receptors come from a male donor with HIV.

CDR3 residues: CASSDYYRDLGNEKLFF. The CDR3 DNA reads TGTGCCAGCAGCGACTACTATAGGGACCTCGGAAATGAAAAACTGTTTTTT. J is TRBJ1-4 and V is TRBV28; possibly TRBD1 for D (5 bases). Germline V gives CDR1 MDHEN, CDR2 SYDVKM. There are 17 residues in the CDR3. V was cut by 6 bases and J by 5 bases, with 22 bases left in between.

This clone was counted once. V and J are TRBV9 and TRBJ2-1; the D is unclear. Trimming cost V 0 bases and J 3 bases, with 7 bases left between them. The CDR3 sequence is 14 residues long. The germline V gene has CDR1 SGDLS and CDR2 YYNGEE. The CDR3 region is CASSVEAFYNEQFF. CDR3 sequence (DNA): TGTGCCAGCAGCGTAGAGGCCTTCTACAATGAGCAGTTCTTC.

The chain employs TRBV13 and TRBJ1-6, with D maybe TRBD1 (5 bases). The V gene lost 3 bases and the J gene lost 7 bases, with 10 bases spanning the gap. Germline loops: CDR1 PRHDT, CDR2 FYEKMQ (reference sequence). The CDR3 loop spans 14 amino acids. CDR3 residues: CASSFGGENSPLHF. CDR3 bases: TGTGCCAGCAGCTTTGGAGGGGAGAATTCACCCCTCCACTTT.

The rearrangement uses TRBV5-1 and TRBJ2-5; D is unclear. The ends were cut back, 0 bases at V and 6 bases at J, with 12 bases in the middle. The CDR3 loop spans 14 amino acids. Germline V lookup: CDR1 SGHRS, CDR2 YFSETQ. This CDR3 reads CASSLEAGLQTQYF. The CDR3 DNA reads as TGCGCCAGCAGCTTGGAGGCAGGCCTACAGACCCAGTACTTC. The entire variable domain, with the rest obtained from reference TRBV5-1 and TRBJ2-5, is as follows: KAGVTQTPRYLIKTRGQQVTLSCSPISGHRSVSWYQQTPGQGLQFLFEYFSETQRNKGNFPGRFSGRQFSNSRSEMNVSTLELGDSALYLCASSLEAGLQTQYFGPGTRLLVL.

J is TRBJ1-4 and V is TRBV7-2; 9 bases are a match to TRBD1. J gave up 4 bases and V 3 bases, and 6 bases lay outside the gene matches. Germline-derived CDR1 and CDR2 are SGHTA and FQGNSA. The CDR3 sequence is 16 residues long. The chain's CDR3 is CASSFRDREFNEKLFF. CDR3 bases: TGTGCCAGCAGCTTCCGGGACAGGGAGTTTAATGAAAAACTGTTTTTT.

The CDR3 DNA reads as TGTGCCAGCAGCCCGCTTGCCGGGACAGGGGGCTACGAGCAGTACTTC. Translation: CASSPLAGTGGYEQYF. This chain joins TRBV7-2 and TRBJ2-7, with 11 nucleotides matching TRBD1. CDR1 SGHTA and CDR2 FQGNSA come from the germline V gene. Trimming at V came to 5 bases and at J to 3 bases, leaving 9 bases not matched to a gene. CDR3 length: 16 residues.

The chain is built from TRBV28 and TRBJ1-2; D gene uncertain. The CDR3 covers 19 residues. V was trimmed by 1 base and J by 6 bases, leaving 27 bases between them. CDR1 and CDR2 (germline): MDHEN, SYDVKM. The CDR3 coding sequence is TGTGCCAGCAGTTTATTATACTCGATAAACGTCCCAACTCGCGATGGCTACACCTTC. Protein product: CASSLLYSINVPTRDGYTF.

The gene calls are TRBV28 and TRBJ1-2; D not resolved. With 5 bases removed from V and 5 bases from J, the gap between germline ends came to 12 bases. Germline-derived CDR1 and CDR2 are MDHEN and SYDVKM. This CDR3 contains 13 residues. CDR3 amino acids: CASSPVWTYGYTF. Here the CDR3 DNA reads TGTGCCAGCAGTCCCGTTTGGACGTATGGCTACACCTTC.

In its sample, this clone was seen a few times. The CDR3 DNA follows: TGTGCCAGTTCTACTTCAGGTTCCGTCGGAAACACCATATATTTT. Its protein product is CASSTSGSVGNTIYF. V usage is TRBV27 and J usage is TRBJ1-3; no clear D. Germline-derived CDR1 and CDR2 are MNHEY and SMNVEV (reference sequence). This CDR3 region has 15 residues. V was cut by 9 bases and J by 4 bases, with 19 bases left in between.

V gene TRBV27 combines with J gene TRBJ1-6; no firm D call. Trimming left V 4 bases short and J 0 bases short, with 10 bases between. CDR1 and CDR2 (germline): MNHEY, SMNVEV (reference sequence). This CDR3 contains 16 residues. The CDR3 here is CASSWAVSSYNSPLHF. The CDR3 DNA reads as TGTGCCAGCAGTTGGGCAGTAAGCTCCTATAATTCACCCCTCCACTTT.

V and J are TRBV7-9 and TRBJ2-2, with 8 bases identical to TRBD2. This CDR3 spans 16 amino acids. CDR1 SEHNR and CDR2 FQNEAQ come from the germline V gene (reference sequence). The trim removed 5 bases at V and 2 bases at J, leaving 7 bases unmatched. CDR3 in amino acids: CASSVTSGENTGELFF. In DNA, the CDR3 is TGTGCCAGCAGCGTCACTAGCGGAGAAAACACCGGGGAGCTGTTTTTT.

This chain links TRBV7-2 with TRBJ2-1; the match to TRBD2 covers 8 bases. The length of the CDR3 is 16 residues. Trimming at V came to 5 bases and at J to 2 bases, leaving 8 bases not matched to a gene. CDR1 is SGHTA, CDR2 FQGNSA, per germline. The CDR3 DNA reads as TGTGCCAGCAGCGAGGATACTAGCGGCGCCTACAATGAGCAGTTCTTC. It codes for CASSEDTSGAYNEQFF. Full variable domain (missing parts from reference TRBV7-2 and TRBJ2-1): GAGVSQSPSNKVTEKGKDVELRCDPISGHTALYWYRQSLGQGLEFLIYFQGNSAPDKSGLPSDRFSAERTGGSVSTLTIQRTQQEDSAVYLCASSEDTSGAYNEQFFGPGTRLTVL.

DNA for the CDR3: TGTGCCAGCAGCTCCAATCTTTACGACTCCTACAATGAGCAGTTCTTC. Protein product: CASSSNLYDSYNEQFF. This chain connects TRBV7-9 to TRBJ2-1; D call uncertain. CDR3 length equals 16 residues. In germline, CDR1 is SEHNR, CDR2 FQNEAQ (reference sequence). V lost 4 bases and J 0 bases, leaving 13 bases between the germline ends.

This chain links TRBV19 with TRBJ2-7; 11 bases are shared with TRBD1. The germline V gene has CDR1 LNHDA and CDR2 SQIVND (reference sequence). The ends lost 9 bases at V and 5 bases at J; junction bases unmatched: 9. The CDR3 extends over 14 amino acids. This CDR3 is CASAPGQGGHEQYF. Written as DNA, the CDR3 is TGTGCCAGCGCTCCGGGACAGGGGGGGCACGAGCAGTACTTC.

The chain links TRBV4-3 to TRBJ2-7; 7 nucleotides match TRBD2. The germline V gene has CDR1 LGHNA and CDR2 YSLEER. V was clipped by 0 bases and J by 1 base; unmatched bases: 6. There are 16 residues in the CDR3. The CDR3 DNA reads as TGCGCCAGCAGCCAAGATACCGGGGGGAGGTCCTACGAGCAGTACTTC. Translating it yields CASSQDTGGRSYEQYF.

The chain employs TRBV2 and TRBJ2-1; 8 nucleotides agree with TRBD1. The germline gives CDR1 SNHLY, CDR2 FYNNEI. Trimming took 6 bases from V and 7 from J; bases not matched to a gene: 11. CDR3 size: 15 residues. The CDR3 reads CASRLPGQVENEQFF. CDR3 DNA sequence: TGTGCCAGCAGACTTCCGGGACAGGTAGAAAATGAGCAGTTCTTC.

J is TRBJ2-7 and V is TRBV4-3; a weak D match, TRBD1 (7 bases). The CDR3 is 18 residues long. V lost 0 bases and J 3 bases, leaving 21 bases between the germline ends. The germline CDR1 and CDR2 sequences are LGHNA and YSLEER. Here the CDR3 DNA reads TGCGCCAGCAGCCAAGATTCCTTCTCAGGGGGGATCATCTACGAGCAGTACTTC. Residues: CASSQDSFSGGIIYEQYF.

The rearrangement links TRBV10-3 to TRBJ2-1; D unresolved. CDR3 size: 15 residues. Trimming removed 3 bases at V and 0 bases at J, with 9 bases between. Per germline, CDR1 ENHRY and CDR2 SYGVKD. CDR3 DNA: TGTGCCATCAGTGATGTTCGTTCCTCCTACAATGAGCAGTTCTTC. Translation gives CAISDVRSSYNEQFF.

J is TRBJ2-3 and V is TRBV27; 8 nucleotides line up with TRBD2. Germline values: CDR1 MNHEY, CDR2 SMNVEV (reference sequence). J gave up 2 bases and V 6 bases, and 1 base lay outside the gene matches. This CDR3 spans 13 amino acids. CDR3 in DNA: TGTGCCAGCAGCGGGAGGGACACAGATACGCAGTATTTT. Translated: CASSGRDTDTQYF.

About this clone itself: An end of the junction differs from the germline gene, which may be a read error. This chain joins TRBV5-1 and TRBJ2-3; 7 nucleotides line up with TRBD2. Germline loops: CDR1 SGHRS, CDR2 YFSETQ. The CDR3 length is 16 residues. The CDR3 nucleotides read TGCGCCAGCGGCTTAGGGGAGGGCCCTGGGGCAGATACGCAGTATTTT. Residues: CASGLGEGPGADTQYF.

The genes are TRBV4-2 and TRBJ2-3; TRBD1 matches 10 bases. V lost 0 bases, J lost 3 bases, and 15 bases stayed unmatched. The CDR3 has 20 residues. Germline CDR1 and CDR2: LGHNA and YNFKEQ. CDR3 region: CASSQDPGTGVGDLTDTQYF. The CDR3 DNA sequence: TGTGCCAGCAGCCAAGATCCCGGGACAGGGGTAGGGGATTTAACAGATACGCAGTATTTT.

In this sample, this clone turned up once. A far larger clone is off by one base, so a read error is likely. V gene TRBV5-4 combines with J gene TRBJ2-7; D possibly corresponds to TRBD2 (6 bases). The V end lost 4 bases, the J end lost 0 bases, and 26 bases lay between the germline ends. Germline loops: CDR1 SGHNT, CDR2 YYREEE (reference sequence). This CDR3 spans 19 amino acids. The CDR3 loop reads CASSQEPGAGALSSYEQYF. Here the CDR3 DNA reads TGTGCCAGCAGCCAAGAGCCGGGAGCGGGCGCCCTGAGCTCCTACGAGCAGTACTTC.

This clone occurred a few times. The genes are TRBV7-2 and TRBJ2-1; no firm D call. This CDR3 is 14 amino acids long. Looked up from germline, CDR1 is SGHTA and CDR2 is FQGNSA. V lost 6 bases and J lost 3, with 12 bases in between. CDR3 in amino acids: CASRPSVGYNEQFF. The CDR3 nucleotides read TGTGCCAGCAGACCCTCGGTAGGCTACAATGAGCAGTTCTTC.

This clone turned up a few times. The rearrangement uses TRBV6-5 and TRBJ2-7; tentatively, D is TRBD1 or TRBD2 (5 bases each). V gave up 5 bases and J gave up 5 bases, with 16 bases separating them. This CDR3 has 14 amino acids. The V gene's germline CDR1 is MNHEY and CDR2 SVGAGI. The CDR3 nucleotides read TGTGCCAGCAGTCCGGGACCCACCGGGAACGAGCAGTACTTC. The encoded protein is CASSPGPTGNEQYF.

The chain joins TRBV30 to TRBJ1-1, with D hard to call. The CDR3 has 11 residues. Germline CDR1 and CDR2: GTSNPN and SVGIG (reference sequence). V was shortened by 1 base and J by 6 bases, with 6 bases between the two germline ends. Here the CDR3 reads CAWSERPEAFF. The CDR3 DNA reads TGTGCCTGGAGTGAACGGCCTGAAGCTTTCTTT.

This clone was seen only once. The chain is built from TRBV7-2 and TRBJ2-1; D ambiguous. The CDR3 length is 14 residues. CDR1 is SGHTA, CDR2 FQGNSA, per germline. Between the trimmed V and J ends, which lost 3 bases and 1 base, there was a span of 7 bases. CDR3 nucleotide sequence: TGTGCCAGCAGCTTGCTGGATTCCTACAATGAGCAGTTCTTC. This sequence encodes CASSLLDSYNEQFF.

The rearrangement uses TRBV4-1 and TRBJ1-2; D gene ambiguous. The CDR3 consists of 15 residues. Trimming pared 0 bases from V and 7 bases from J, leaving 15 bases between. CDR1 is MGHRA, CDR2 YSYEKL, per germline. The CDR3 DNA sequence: TGCGCCAGCAGCCAAGATTTCAACACTCCGGCTGGCTACACCTTC. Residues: CASSQDFNTPAGYTF.